What follows are 16 T cell receptor beta chains derived from one specimen sequenced in a study of vaccination and CD4 T cells after COVID-19. Treatment noted: roughly 10-day PBMC culture with coronavirus spike peptide pools or control peptides (ViraFEST assay). The antigens these receptors bind are not known. An Oncomine TCR Beta short-read assay was used to sequence the DNA from cultured CD4+ T cells. Via MiXCR, TCRdb re-called the PCR reads, giving one row per CDR3 protein. The sample lists some 16,000 distinct CDR3 sequences, around 37% seen once, with roughly 15% in the top ten. The sample taken for sequencing was cultured CD4+ T cells from blood. The receptors stem from a human donor with COVID-19.

This clonotype was seen only once. The V and J genes are TRBV18 and TRBJ1-6, with D tentatively TRBD1 (5 bases). Germline V gene data show CDR1 as KGHSH and CDR2 as LQKENI. With 6 bases removed from V and 7 bases from J, the gap between germline ends came to 10 bases. The CDR3 is made up of 13 amino acids. DNA of the CDR3: TGTGCCAGCTCCCAGGGTCCCAATTCACCCCTCCACTTT. This sequence encodes CASSQGPNSPLHF.

V usage is TRBV7-6 and J usage is TRBJ2-5; no clear D. The CDR3 spans 13 residues. V lost 1 base to trimming and J lost 5 bases, with 8 bases between them. Germline V gives CDR1 SGHVS, CDR2 FNYEAQ. The CDR3: CASSLVWAETQYF. The CDR3 nucleotides are TGTGCCAGCAGCTTAGTGTGGGCGGAGACCCAGTACTTC.

The chain is built from TRBV20-1 and TRBJ1-4, with TRBD1 identical over 7 bases. CDR3 length equals 12 residues. V lost 7 bases and J lost 7; bases outside the gene matches: 6. CDR1 is DFQATT, CDR2 SNEGSKA, per germline (reference sequence). The CDR3 DNA is TGCAGTGGGGGACAGAGAGGTGAAAAACTGTTTTTT. Translating gives CSGGQRGEKLFF.

The chain combines TRBV2 with TRBJ2-2; 7 nucleotides match TRBD1. Germline V lookup: CDR1 SNHLY, CDR2 FYNNEI. The trim removed 6 bases at V and 3 bases at J, leaving 10 bases unmatched. CDR3 length: 16 residues. CDR3 loop: CASSRQGRSDTGELFF. CDR3 DNA: TGTGCCAGCAGCCGACAGGGCCGGTCGGACACCGGGGAGCTGTTTTTT.

The rearrangement uses TRBV20-1 and TRBJ1-6; D possibly corresponds to TRBD1 (6 bases). This CDR3 comprises 15 residues. The germline CDR1 and CDR2 sequences are DFQATT and SNEGSKA (reference sequence). V was pared by 0 bases and J by 7 bases, with 13 bases between. CDR3 protein: CSARDSGAGNSPLHF. The CDR3 DNA reads TGCAGTGCTAGAGATTCAGGGGCAGGGAATTCACCCCTCCACTTT.

The chain employs TRBV6-1 and TRBJ1-1, with 10 bases that match TRBD1. CDR1 MNHNS and CDR2 SASEGT come from the germline V gene. The junction had 7 bases not matched to a gene; V was cut back by 6 bases and J by 3 bases. CDR3 size: 15 residues. The CDR3 DNA is TGTGCCAGCAGGAGGACCGGGACAGGGGACACTGAAGCTTTCTTT. As protein: CASRRTGTGDTEAFF.

The chain recombines TRBV20-1 with TRBJ2-1, with TRBD2 as a possible D gene (6 bases). V lost 7 bases and J 3 bases, leaving 10 bases between the germline ends. The CDR3 runs to 12 residues. CDR1 and CDR2 from the germline V gene are DFQATT and SNEGSKA (reference sequence). This chain's CDR3 is CSGLAYYNEQFF. The CDR3 coding sequence is TGCAGTGGGCTAGCGTACTACAATGAGCAGTTCTTC.

This clonotype has a handful of counts. The chain carries TRBV24-1 and TRBJ1-5, with D unclear. V lost 3 bases and J lost 7, with 12 bases in between. CDR1 and CDR2 from the germline V gene are KGHDR and SFDVKD. CDR3 length: 14 residues. The CDR3 DNA is TGTGCCACCAGTGATCCGGGTTCTGGACAGCCCCAGCATTTT. This codes for CATSDPGSGQPQHF.

The chain recombines TRBV27 with TRBJ1-3; D possibly corresponds to TRBD1 (5 bases). Germline V gene lookup returns CDR1 MNHEY and CDR2 SMNVEV (reference sequence). The CDR3 sequence is 16 residues long. V lost 5 bases and J lost 4, with 18 bases in between. The CDR3: CASSQQGGVLGNTIYF. The CDR3 DNA sequence: TGTGCCAGCAGTCAGCAGGGAGGGGTCTTGGGAAACACCATATATTTT.

The V and J genes are TRBV12-3 or TRBV12-4 and TRBJ2-1; D is tentatively TRBD1 or TRBD2 (5 bases each). The CDR3 is 12 residues long. V was clipped by 5 bases and J by 9 bases, with 11 bases between them. CDR3 protein: CASSRGVTEQFF. In nucleotides, the CDR3 is TGTGCCAGCAGTCGAGGGGTTACTGAGCAGTTCTTC.

This clonotype was detected only a few times. J is TRBJ1-6 and V is TRBV27, with TRBD1 as a possible D gene (6 bases). Germline V CDR1 and CDR2: MNHEY, SMNVEV (reference sequence). The CDR3 contains 14 residues. With 5 bases removed from V and 9 bases from J, the gap between germline ends came to 14 bases. The CDR3 region is CASSISGVGSPLHF. As DNA, the CDR3 is TGTGCCAGCAGTATCTCAGGGGTTGGTTCACCCCTCCACTTT.

The chain has TRBV7-2 and TRBJ2-7; TRBD2 agrees at 10 bases. The CDR3 consists of 16 residues. Losses at the gene ends were 1 base for V and 3 bases for J; bases not matched to a gene: 6. Germline assignment: CDR1 SGHTA and CDR2 FQGNSA. CDR3 in DNA: TGTGCCAGCAGCTTAGTTGCTAGCGGGGGTGGCTACGAGCAGTACTTC. It yields the protein CASSLVASGGGYEQYF.

Details on this clonotype: One junction end disagrees with the germline gene, perhaps due to a read error. The chain combines TRBV12-5 with TRBJ1-6; D unresolved. CDR3 size: 14 residues. CDR1 is LGHNT, CDR2 FRNRAP, per germline. The DNA of the CDR3 is TGTGCTAGTGGCCCGGACTCGAATAATTTACCCCTCCACTTT. Translation gives CASGPDSNNLPLHF.

The rearrangement uses TRBV9 and TRBJ2-3, with D perhaps matching TRBD2 (5 bases). V was cut by 0 bases and J by 5 bases, with 16 bases left in between. The CDR3 is made up of 16 amino acids. Germline V gene data show CDR1 as SGDLS and CDR2 as YYNGEE. CDR3 nucleotide sequence: TGTGCCAGCAGCGTAGATATGGGAGCGAATATAGATACGCAGTATTTT. Its translation: CASSVDMGANIDTQYF. Supplemented by reference TRBV9 and TRBJ2-3, the full variable domain reads DSGVTQTPKHLITATGQRVTLRCSPRSGDLSVYWYQQSLDQGLQFLIQYYNGEERAKGNILERFSAQQFPDLHSELNLSSLELGDSALYFCASSVDMGANIDTQYFGPGTRLTVL.

The rearrangement joins TRBV11-3 to TRBJ1-1; a possible D gene is TRBD1 (5 bases). The CDR3 runs 15 residues. V shed 3 bases and J shed 6 bases, with 17 bases lying between them. Germline V gene sequence: CDR1 SGHNT, CDR2 YENEEA. Written as DNA, the CDR3 is TGTGCCAGCAGCTTTCGACAACCCTCGGGGGCTGAAGCTTTCTTT. Translating it yields CASSFRQPSGAEAFF.

This clonotype was seen a few times. The gene calls are TRBV25-1 and TRBJ1-2; D gene uncertain. This CDR3 has 15 residues. The germline V gene encodes CDR1 MGHDK and CDR2 SYGVNS. Trimming cost V 3 bases and J 3 bases, with 14 bases left between them. The CDR3 here is CASSDPGLSDYGYTF. DNA of the CDR3: TGTGCCAGCAGTGACCCTGGATTGTCGGACTATGGCTACACCTTC.